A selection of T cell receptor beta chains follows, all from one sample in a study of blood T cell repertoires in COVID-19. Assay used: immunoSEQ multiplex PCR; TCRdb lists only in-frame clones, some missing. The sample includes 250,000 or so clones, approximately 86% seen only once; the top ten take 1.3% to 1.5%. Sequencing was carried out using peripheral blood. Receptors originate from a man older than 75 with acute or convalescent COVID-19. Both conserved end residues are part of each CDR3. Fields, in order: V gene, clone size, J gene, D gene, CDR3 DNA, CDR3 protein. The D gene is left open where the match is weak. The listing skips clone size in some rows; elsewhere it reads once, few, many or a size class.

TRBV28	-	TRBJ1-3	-	TGTGCCAGCATAAGAGGTTCGGGAAACACCATATATTTT	CASIRGSGNTIYF
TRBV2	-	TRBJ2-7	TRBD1	TGTGCCAGCAGAGACAGGGGCTACGAGCAGTACTTC	CASRDRGYEQYF
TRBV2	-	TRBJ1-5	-	TGTGCCAGCAGTCCCTTTGGGACTAGAACCGGCAATCAGCCCCAGCATTTT	CASSPFGTRTGNQPQHF
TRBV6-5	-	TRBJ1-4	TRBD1	TGTGCCAGCAGAGAGACAGGGCACGAAAAACTGTTTTTT	CASRETGHEKLFF
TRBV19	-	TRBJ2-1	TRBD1	TGTGCCAGTAGTAGGGGACAGCGGAATGAGCAGTTCTTC	CASSRGQRNEQFF
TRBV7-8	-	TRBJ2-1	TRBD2	TGTGCCAGCAGCCTGTCTAGACTAGCGGCGTTCTTC	CASSLSRLAAFF
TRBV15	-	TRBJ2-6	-	TGTGCCACCAGCTCCAGGGGCTCTGGGGCCAACGTCCTGACTTTC	CATSSRGSGANVLTF
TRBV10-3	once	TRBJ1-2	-	TGTGCCATCAGTGACAGTGGGGCGTCTAACTATGGCTACACCTTC	CAISDSGASNYGYTF
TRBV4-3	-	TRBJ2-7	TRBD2	TGCGCCAGCAGCCCTCAGCCCGGACTAGCCACCTACGAGCAGTACTTC	CASSPQPGLATYEQYF
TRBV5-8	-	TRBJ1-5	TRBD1	TGTGCCAGCAGCCGTGACAGGGAGGAGTTGAGCAATCAGCCCCAGCATTTT	CASSRDREELSNQPQHF
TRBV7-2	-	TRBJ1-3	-	TGTGCCAGCAGCTATCCCACTGGCAGGATGATAAACACCATATATTTT	CASSYPTGRMINTIYF
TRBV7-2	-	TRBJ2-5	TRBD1	TGTGCCAGCAGCTTAGAGGGCCAGGCAGGGGGCTTGGAGACCCAGTACTTC	CASSLEGQAGGLETQYF
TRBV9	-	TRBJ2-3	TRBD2	TGTGCCAGCAGTGTGGGGGCTAGCGGGGGAACAGATACGCAGTATTTT	CASSVGASGGTDTQYF
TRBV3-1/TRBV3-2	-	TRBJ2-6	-	TGTGCCAGCAGCCACCTCTCTGGGGCCAACGTCCTGACTTTC	CASSHLSGANVLTF
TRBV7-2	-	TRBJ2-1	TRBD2	TGTGCCAGCAGCCGGCAAGCGGGAGTCTCGGACAATGAGCAGTTCTTC	CASSRQAGVSDNEQFF
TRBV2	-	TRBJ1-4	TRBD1	TGTGCCAGCAGTGGACCGGAGGGGGCTCGGGGTATAGCAACTAATGAAAAACTGTTTTTT	CASSGPEGARGIATNEKLFF
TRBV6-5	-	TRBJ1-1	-	TGTGCCAGCGGCGGGTTGCGGAGGAACACTGAAGCTTTCTTT	CASGGLRRNTEAFF
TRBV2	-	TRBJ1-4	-	TGTGCCAGCAGAATACAGGGCTCGATGGAAAAACTGTTTTTT	CASRIQGSMEKLFF
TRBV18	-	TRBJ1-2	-	TGTGCCAGCTCACCATTGGGAGGGGCTGTCCATGGCTACACCTTC	CASSPLGGAVHGYTF
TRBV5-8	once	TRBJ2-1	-	TGTGCCAGCAGCTTGGGCTGGCCGAAGTTGGAGCAGTTCTTC	CASSLGWPKLEQFF
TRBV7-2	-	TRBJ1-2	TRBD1	TGTGCCAGCAGCTTAGCACAGGGGAACTATGGCTACACCTTC	CASSLAQGNYGYTF
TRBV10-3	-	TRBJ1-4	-	TGTGCCATCAGTGAGTCGGGCCGAATCGAAAAACTGTTTTTT	CAISESGRIEKLFF
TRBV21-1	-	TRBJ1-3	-	TGTGCCAGCAGCAAATGGAAGGGACAGGGAAACACCATATATTTT	CASSKWKGQGNTIYF
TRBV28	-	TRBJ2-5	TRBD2	TGTGCCAGCAAACTCCCGGGACTAGCGTTTCAAGAGACCCAGTACTTC	CASKLPGLAFQETQYF
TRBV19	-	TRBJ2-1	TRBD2	TGTGCCAGTAGTACCTCTAGCGGAGTCTACAATGAGCAGTTCTTC	CASSTSSGVYNEQFF
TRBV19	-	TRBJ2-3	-	TGTGCCAGTCGCCCCGGGGGGCGAATAACAGATACGCAGTATTTT	CASRPGGRITDTQYF
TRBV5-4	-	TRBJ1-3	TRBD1	TGTGCCAGCAGCGCGGACAGGGGACGAAACACCATATATTTT	CASSADRGRNTIYF
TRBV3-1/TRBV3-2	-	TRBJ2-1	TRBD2	TGTGCCAGCAGCCAAGATAATGGACTAGCGGCTTACAATGAGCAGTTCTTC	CASSQDNGLAAYNEQFF
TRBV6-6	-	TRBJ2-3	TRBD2	TGTGCCAGCAGCCCCCGGGCTAGCGGAGGCACAGATACGCAGTATTTT	CASSPRASGGTDTQYF
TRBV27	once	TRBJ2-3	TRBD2	TGTGCCAGCACCGTCCGGGGGGAAGAGTATTTT	CASTVRGEEYF
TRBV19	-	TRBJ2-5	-	TGTGCCAGTAGTTCCCGGGAGACCCAGTACTTC	CASSSRETQYF
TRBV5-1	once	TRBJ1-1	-	TGCGCCAGCAGCGGCTCAGGGAAAACTGAAGCTTTCTTT	CASSGSGKTEAFF
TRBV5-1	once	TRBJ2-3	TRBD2	TGCGCCAGCAGCCCCGGACTAGCCCCTAGCACAGATACGCAGTATTTT	CASSPGLAPSTDTQYF
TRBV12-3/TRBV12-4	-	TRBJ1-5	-	TGTGCCAGCAGTCCAGGGGCTCAGCCCCAGCATTTT	CASSPGAQPQHF
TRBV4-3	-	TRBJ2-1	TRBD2	TGCGCCAGCAGCCAAGATGCTAGCGGGAGCTCCTACAATGAGCAGTTCTTC	CASSQDASGSSYNEQFF
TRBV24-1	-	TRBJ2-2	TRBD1	TGTGCCACCAGTGAGCCCGGGACAGGGGGCCCCACCGGGGAGCTGTTTTTT	CATSEPGTGGPTGELFF
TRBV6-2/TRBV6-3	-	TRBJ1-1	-	TGTGCCAGCAGTTACGGATGGCGGATGAACACTGAAGCTTTCTTT	CASSYGWRMNTEAFF
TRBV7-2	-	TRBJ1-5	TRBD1	TGTGCCAGCAGCTTAGGGGGGACAGGGGGCTTGGCCCAGCATTTT	CASSLGGTGGLAQHF
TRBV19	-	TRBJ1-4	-	TGTGCCAGTAGCCTGACTGCTAAAGGAGGAACTAATGAAAAACTGTTTTTT	CASSLTAKGGTNEKLFF
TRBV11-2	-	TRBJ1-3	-	TGTGCCAGCAGTCGCCGGGACTCTGGAAACACCATATATTTT	CASSRRDSGNTIYF
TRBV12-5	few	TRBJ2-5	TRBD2	TGTGCTAGTGGTCTGGGACTAGCCCAGGGAGAGACCCAGTACTTC	CASGLGLAQGETQYF
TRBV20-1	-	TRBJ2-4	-	TGCAGTGCTAGCCGGAACATTCAGTACTTC	CSASRNIQYF
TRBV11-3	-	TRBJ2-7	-	TGTGCCAGCAGCTTAACTGATTCCTACGAGCAGTACTTC	CASSLTDSYEQYF
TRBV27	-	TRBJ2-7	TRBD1	TGTGCCAGCAGGAGGACAGGCACCGGCGAGCAGTACTTC	CASRRTGTGEQYF
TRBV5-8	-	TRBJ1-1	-	TGTGCCAGCAGCCTAAGAAACCGGGGTGAAGCTTTCTTT	CASSLRNRGEAFF
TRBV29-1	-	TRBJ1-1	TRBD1	TGCAGCGTTTCCCCCCGGGACAGGGCCGTCACTGAAGCTTTCTTT	CSVSPRDRAVTEAFF